Here is one T cell receptor (beta chain) with its context. Antigen: not known. This sample was included in a study of cytomegalovirus exposure and HLA in healthy donors. V trimming: 4 bases; J trimming: 5 bases; junction bases outside the gene matches: 12. The germline CDR1 and CDR2 sequences are SGHVS and FQNEAQ. The length of the CDR3 is 19 residues. Findings and caveats of the study: Most TCR sequences were rare, but some public TCRs occurred in many donors. It was about 150 TCR beta chains that were listed as cytomegalovirus-associated. Reportedly, cytomegalovirus status was diagnosed with high sensitivity and specificity.

Measured with immunoSEQ multiplex PCR; TCRdb has only the in-frame clones, and not every one. The sample gives some 140,000 clones, around four fifths of which show up once; 1.4% to 1.5% is in the top ten. Donors were drawn from the approximately 120-subject validation cohort, separate from the 666-subject first cohort. The V and J genes are TRBV7-8 and TRBJ2-2; 14 positions match TRBD2. The source of this sequence is a woman in her twenties or thirties in good health and CMV-seronegative. Sequences were obtained from PBMCs. CDR3 residues: CASSSPRTSGGPRTGELFF. CDR3 in DNA: TGTGCCAGCAGCTCTCCCCGGACTAGCGGGGGGCCGAGGACCGGGGAGCTGTTTTTT.